This T cell receptor beta chain was observed in a study of blood T cell repertoires in COVID-19. Study overall: Acute-phase and convalescent COVID-19 samples originated in the United States, Italy and Spain. PBMCs, B-cell-depleted T cells, or T cells provided the cDNA or gDNA that made up the material.

Between the trimmed V and J ends, which lost 2 bases and 5 bases, there was a span of 12 bases. Germline loops: CDR1 SGHVS, CDR2 FQNEAQ. The CDR3 length is 14 residues. Produced via immunoSEQ multiplex PCR; TCRdb's table is partial and in-frame only. This table holds around 450,000 clones, about 90% found once. Sequencing was done on a sample of PBMCs or T cells enriched from blood (not recorded which). This rearrangement joins TRBV7-8 to TRBJ1-1; D possibly corresponds to TRBD1 (5 bases). The TCR originated in a young woman with acute COVID-19. This CDR3 is CASSLSAQGTEAFF. CDR3 in DNA: TGTGCCAGCAGCTTATCCGCCCAGGGAACTGAAGCTTTCTTT.